These T cell receptor beta chains were read from a single sample in a study of cytomegalovirus exposure and HLA in healthy donors. TCRdb's table, derived via immunoSEQ multiplex PCR, lists solely in-frame clones and lacks some. The sample has about 220,000 clones, approximately 88% seen once. Sequencing input: PBMCs. All receptors come from a woman younger than 45 in good health and CMV-seropositive. Both conserved end residues are part of each CDR3. D genes are given only for firm matches. Size is omitted from some rows. Given values are once, few, many or a class for expanded clones.

TRBV5-4	few	-	TRBJ2-5	TGTGCCAGCAGCTTGGAGACAGGCATTCAAGAGACCCAGTACTTC	CASSLETGIQETQYF
TRBV5-1	once	-	TRBJ2-5	TGCGCCAGCAGCTTGGCCGGGGGTGGGACCCAGTACTTC	CASSLAGGGTQYF
TRBV4-2	-	TRBD1	TRBJ1-5	TGTGCCAGCAGCCAAGAGGACAGGGACAATCAGCCCCAGCATTTT	CASSQEDRDNQPQHF
TRBV10-1	-	TRBD1	TRBJ2-7	TGCGCCAGCAGCGAGACAGGGGCGGACTACGAGCAGTACTTC	CASSETGADYEQYF
TRBV5-1	-	TRBD2	TRBJ2-5	TGCGCCAGCAGCTTAGGCGGGAGCGATCAAGAGACCCAGTACTTC	CASSLGGSDQETQYF
TRBV6-4	-	TRBD1	TRBJ2-2	TGTGCCAGCAGTGACTCCTTCACAGGGGACACCGGGGAGCTGTTTTTT	CASSDSFTGDTGELFF
TRBV4-1	-	-	TRBJ1-2	TGCGCCAGCAGCCACAACAAGGGTCGGTACTATGGCTACACCTTC	CASSHNKGRYYGYTF
TRBV27	-	-	TRBJ2-1	TGTGCCAGCAGGTACAGGCCAAGGGACAATGAGCAGTTCTTC	CASRYRPRDNEQFF
TRBV6-1	-	-	TRBJ1-2	TGTGCCAGCGGCACCACAGGGTCTCACACCTTC	CASGTTGSHTF
TRBV4-3	-	TRBD1	TRBJ2-2	TGCGCCAGCAGCCACATCGGGACAGTCACCGGGGAGCTGTTTTTT	CASSHIGTVTGELFF
TRBV30	-	-	TRBJ2-3	TGTGCCTGGAGCTGGGAGACTAGCACAGATACGCAGTATTTT	CAWSWETSTDTQYF
TRBV4-3	-	-	TRBJ2-7	TGCGCCAGCAGCCAGCAAGATATTACGATAGGGGGCTACGAGCAGTACTTC	CASSQQDITIGGYEQYF
TRBV4-3	-	-	TRBJ2-1	TGCGCCAGCAGCCAAGATACAGGGCCCTACAATGAGCAGTTCTTC	CASSQDTGPYNEQFF
TRBV19	-	-	TRBJ2-7	TGTGCCAGTAGTCCCACACCGACGACCTACGAGCAGTACTTC	CASSPTPTTYEQYF
TRBV6-5	-	TRBD1	TRBJ1-2	TGTGCCAGCAGCCATCAGGACAGGGGGCATGGCTACACCTTC	CASSHQDRGHGYTF
TRBV5-6	-	-	TRBJ1-4	TGTGCCAGCAGCTCTACAACTCAGGGGTTAAAGGAAAAACTGTTTTTT	CASSSTTQGLKEKLFF
TRBV6-1	few	-	TRBJ2-7	TGTGCCAGCAGTGTTCACAGGGAAGGTGGGTACGAGCAGTACTTC	CASSVHREGGYEQYF
TRBV7-3	-	TRBD1	TRBJ1-2	TGTGCCAGCAGCGTAATGGGACAGGTCTATGGCTACACCTTC	CASSVMGQVYGYTF
TRBV4-1	few	-	TRBJ1-2	TGCGCCAGCAGCCAAGGAACCGTTAACTATGGCTACACCTTC	CASSQGTVNYGYTF
TRBV10-3	-	TRBD2	TRBJ2-3	TGTGCCATCAGAGGGGCTAGCGGGGTCAGCACAGATACGCAGTATTTT	CAIRGASGVSTDTQYF
TRBV5-6	-	-	TRBJ2-2	TGTGCCAGCAGCGCCTCCACCGGGGAGCTGTTTTTT	CASSASTGELFF
TRBV30	once	-	TRBJ1-5	TGTGCCTGGAAAGGGGACAGCAATCAGCCCCAGCATTTT	CAWKGDSNQPQHF
TRBV5-6	-	-	TRBJ1-1	TGTGCCAGCAGCTTGGGTGGGGTGGCTGAAGCTTTCTTT	CASSLGGVAEAFF
TRBV4-1	-	-	TRBJ2-6	TGCGCCAGCAGCCTCGATCCTCTTTTATCTGGGGCCAACGTCCTGACTTTC	CASSLDPLLSGANVLTF
TRBV2	-	TRBD1	TRBJ1-1	TGTGCCAGCAGCGGGAACAGGGGTACTGAAGCTTTCTTT	CASSGNRGTEAFF
TRBV19	-	-	TRBJ2-3	TGTGCCAGTAGTATAACGGTCGGACACACAGATACGCAGTATTTT	CASSITVGHTDTQYF
TRBV27	-	TRBD2	TRBJ2-3	TGTGCCAGCGGCCTAGCGGGAGCCTTCACAGATACGCAGTATTTT	CASGLAGAFTDTQYF
TRBV19	-	TRBD2	TRBJ2-1	TGTGCCAGTAGTCCCGGTGGCGGGAGGGACTACAATGAGCAGTTCTTC	CASSPGGGRDYNEQFF
TRBV29-1	-	TRBD2	TRBJ2-5	TGCAGCGTTGAAGGTACCGAATGGCAGGGAGGGCTAGAGACCCAGTACTTC	CSVEGTEWQGGLETQYF
TRBV9	-	-	TRBJ1-4	TGTGCCAGCAGCCCCAGGGCGGGGGAAAAACTGTTTTTT	CASSPRAGEKLFF
TRBV11-2	once	-	TRBJ2-6	TGTGCCAGCAGCTTATGGCAGGGCGGGGCCAACGTCCTGACTTTC	CASSLWQGGANVLTF
TRBV27	-	-	TRBJ1-4	TGTGCCAGCGGACCCCAGGTCGCGGCTAATGAAAAACTGTTTTTT	CASGPQVAANEKLFF
TRBV27	-	TRBD1	TRBJ2-7	TGTGCCAGCAGGTACAGGGGATCCAGGGAGCAGTACTTC	CASRYRGSREQYF
TRBV5-4	-	TRBD1	TRBJ2-1	TGTGCCAGCAGCGCCCGGGACAGGGGCGACGATGAGCAGTTCTTC	CASSARDRGDDEQFF
TRBV29-1	-	TRBD1	TRBJ1-1	TGCAGCGTTTCTCGACAGGGCGGAGACACTGAAGCTTTCTTT	CSVSRQGGDTEAFF
TRBV9	-	TRBD2	TRBJ2-3	TGTGCCAGCAGCGTCCGCAGTTCTAGCGGGAGTCCATGGGGCACAGATACGCAGTATTTT	CASSVRSSSGSPWGTDTQYF
TRBV2	-	-	TRBJ2-2	TGTGCCAGCAGGATAGGACGGGATACCGGGGAGCTGTTTTTT	CASRIGRDTGELFF
TRBV7-3	-	-	TRBJ2-3	TGTGCCAGCAGCACCTTAGCCACAGATACGCAGTATTTT	CASSTLATDTQYF
TRBV7-9	few	TRBD1	TRBJ1-1	TGTGCCAGCAGCCCTACGACAGGGTTCACTGAAGCTTTCTTT	CASSPTTGFTEAFF
TRBV9	once	-	TRBJ2-5	TGTGCCAGCAGCGTAGTAGGGATCGGGGAGACCCAGTACTTC	CASSVVGIGETQYF
TRBV7-8	-	TRBD2	TRBJ2-2	TGTGCCAGCAGCTGGGGCCTAACTAGCGGAGAGCGGGGCGGGGAGCTGTTTTTT	CASSWGLTSGERGGELFF
TRBV6-5	-	-	TRBJ2-5	TGTGCCAGCAGTTACGACAGGTCCCAAGAGACCCAGTACTTC	CASSYDRSQETQYF
TRBV9	-	TRBD2	TRBJ2-2	TGTGCCAGCAGCGTAGTTGGAAGCGGGAGCTTTACCGGGGAGCTGTTTTTT	CASSVVGSGSFTGELFF
TRBV28	-	TRBD2	TRBJ2-7	TGTGCCAGCAGTTTATCGTTGACTAGCGGTTACTACGAGCAGTACTTC	CASSLSLTSGYYEQYF
TRBV5-1	few	TRBD1	TRBJ2-2	TGCGCCAGCACTAGGGGGGACAGGGACTACACCGGGGAGCTGTTTTTT	CASTRGDRDYTGELFF
TRBV20-1	-	-	TRBJ1-1	TGCAGTGCTAGAGCAGGGCGGGCTTTCTTT	CSARAGRAFF